The 20 T cell receptor beta chains below were found in one sample sequenced in a study of OX40 agonist ivuxolimab in advanced cancers. Method: immunoSEQ multiplex PCR; TCRdb's copy keeps in-frame clones and lacks some. Counted here are about 55,000 clones, around 88% occurring once; the ten biggest clones make up 12%. This material consisted of CD4+ or CD8+ T cells sorted from blood, taken in a trial of the OX40 agonist ivuxolimab. Receptor source: an adult with an advanced solid tumor such as melanoma, head and neck, liver or kidney cancer.

This chain connects TRBV6-6 to TRBJ1-1; the D is unclear. V lost 6 bases and J 1 base, leaving 9 bases between the germline ends. This CDR3 spans 13 amino acids. Looked up from germline, CDR1 is MNHNY and CDR2 is SVGAGI (reference sequence). The CDR3 loop reads CASSPSGNTEAFF. The DNA for the CDR3 is TGTGCCAGCAGCCCCAGTGGGAACACTGAAGCTTTCTTT.

The chain has TRBV9 and TRBJ1-3; D gene unclear. The CDR3 totals 12 residues. Germline V gives CDR1 SGDLS, CDR2 YYNGEE. V shed 3 bases and J shed 4 bases, with 5 bases lying between them. The CDR3 nucleotides are TGTGCCAGCAGCGCCGAGGGAAACACCATATATTTT. Its translation: CASSAEGNTIYF.

The rearrangement joins TRBV5-5 to TRBJ1-4; D possibly corresponds to TRBD1 (5 bases). V was shortened by 4 bases and J by 8 bases, with 15 bases between the two germline ends. Germline CDR1 is SGHKS and CDR2 is YYEKEE (reference sequence). This CDR3 has 14 amino acids. The CDR3 coding sequence is TGTGCCAGCAGCCCGGACATGACTGGGGAAAAACTGTTTTTT. It is translated as CASSPDMTGEKLFF. The variable domain in full, with the rest retrieved from reference TRBV5-5 and TRBJ1-4, is DAGVTQSPTHLIKTRGQQVTLRCSPISGHKSVSWYQQVLGQGPQFIFQYYEKEERGRGNFPDRFSARQFPNYSSELNVNALLLGDSALYLCASSPDMTGEKLFFGSGTQLSVL.

V and J are TRBV6-5 and TRBJ2-7; unclear D gene. The CDR3 is 14 amino acids. Trimming cost V 6 bases and J 2 bases, with 14 bases left between them. CDR1 and CDR2 (germline): MNHEY, SVGAGI. In nucleotides, the CDR3 is TGTGCCAGCAGCGGGCAGCTAACGACCTACGAGCAGTACTTC. It codes for CASSGQLTTYEQYF.

This chain uses TRBV7-9 with TRBJ1-5; unclear D gene. The V and J ends lost 3 bases and 2 bases respectively, with 8 bases between them. The V gene's germline CDR1 is SEHNR and CDR2 FQNEAQ (reference sequence). There are 14 residues in the CDR3. The CDR3 region is CASSFGPGNQPQHF. The CDR3 DNA reads TGTGCCAGCAGCTTCGGACCGGGCAATCAGCCCCAGCATTTT.

This chain connects TRBV7-2 to TRBJ2-2; 10 nucleotides match TRBD2. The germline V gene has CDR1 SGHTA and CDR2 FQGNSA. The CDR3 sequence is 18 residues long. V lost 2 bases to trimming and J lost 2 bases; unmatched junction nucleotides: 8. The chain's CDR3 is CASSLLISGGLNTGELFF. CDR3 nucleotide sequence: TGTGCCAGCAGCTTATTGATTAGCGGGGGGCTAAACACCGGGGAGCTGTTTTTT.

The genes are TRBV4-3 and TRBJ1-3; the D gene is possibly TRBD1 (5 bases). The CDR3 extends over 19 amino acids. V was pared by 1 base and J by 0 bases, with 19 bases between. Looked up from germline, CDR1 is LGHNA and CDR2 is YSLEER. The CDR3 region has the DNA TGCGCCAGCAGCCAAGGGAATGCCGGACACCAGAACTCTGGAAACACCATATATTTT. This encodes CASSQGNAGHQNSGNTIYF.

The chain has TRBV15 and TRBJ2-5; 12 nucleotides agree with TRBD2. The germline gives CDR1 LNHNV, CDR2 YYDKDF (reference sequence). Losses at the gene ends were 4 bases for V and 6 bases for J; bases not matched to a gene: 12. The CDR3 is 17 residues long. The CDR3 coding sequence is TGTGCCACCAGCAAAGATCTAGCGGGGGGGCCTCGGAAGACCCAGTACTTC. It translates to CATSKDLAGGPRKTQYF.

This rearrangement joins TRBV10-3 to TRBJ1-2; 7 bases align to TRBD1. This CDR3 is built from 17 residues. V gave up 5 bases and J gave up 4 bases; unmatched junction bases: 16. Germline CDR1 reads ENHRY; CDR2 reads SYGVKD. CDR3 region: CAISSPGTDLLTYGYTF. CDR3 nucleotide sequence: TGTGCCATCAGTTCCCCCGGGACAGATCTTCTCACCTATGGCTACACCTTC.

This chain uses TRBV11-1 with TRBJ1-1, with unresolved D. The germline gives CDR1 SGHAT, CDR2 FQDESV (reference sequence). CDR3 length: 13 residues. Trimming took 6 bases from V and 4 from J, leaving 12 bases between them. The DNA of the CDR3 is TGTGCCAGCAGGACTATCACGGGCACTGAAGCTTTCTTT. Translation: CASRTITGTEAFF.

The chain is built from TRBV18 and TRBJ2-7, with D unresolved. The CDR3 runs 12 residues. Germline CDR1 KGHSH, CDR2 LQKENI. V lost 3 bases to trimming and J lost 6 bases, with 9 bases between them. CDR3: CASSPASLEQYF. The CDR3 DNA reads TGTGCCAGCTCACCGGCCAGTCTCGAGCAGTACTTC.

The rearrangement uses TRBV29-1 and TRBJ2-7, with 16 nucleotides matching TRBD2. The CDR3 totals 16 residues. Germline assignment: CDR1 SQVTM and CDR2 ANQGSEA. V dropped 6 bases and J dropped 1; count of bases not matched to a gene: 6. This CDR3 is CSVEGTSGGESYEQYF. In DNA, the CDR3 is TGCAGCGTCGAGGGGACTAGCGGGGGGGAGTCCTACGAGCAGTACTTC.

The chain uses TRBV6-5 and TRBJ2-7, with 9 bases fitting TRBD2. The CDR3 consists of 12 residues. Looked up from germline, CDR1 is MNHEY and CDR2 is SVGAGI. The ends lost 7 bases at V and 4 bases at J; junction bases unmatched: 2. The CDR3 DNA sequence: TGTGCCAGCAATAGCGGGGGATACGAGCAGTACTTC. It encodes CASNSGGYEQYF.

V usage is TRBV7-6 and J usage is TRBJ1-3, with 9 bases aligning to TRBD1. Germline V gives CDR1 SGHVS, CDR2 FNYEAQ. The ends lost 2 bases at V and 0 bases at J; junction bases unmatched: 5. CDR3 length equals 17 residues. As DNA, the CDR3 is TGTGCCAGCAGCTTAACGGGACAGGGATACTCTGGAAACACCATATATTTT. Translating gives CASSLTGQGYSGNTIYF.

V and J are TRBV7-6 and TRBJ2-6; 12 nucleotides align to TRBD1. With V trimmed by 2 bases and J by 4 bases, 18 bases remained unmatched. The CDR3 is 22 amino acids. Germline V CDR1 and CDR2: SGHVS, FNYEAQ. This chain's CDR3 is CASSLISGPPGQGAVGANVLTF. CDR3 in DNA: TGTGCCAGCAGCTTAATTAGTGGTCCGCCGGGACAGGGGGCGGTAGGGGCCAACGTCCTGACTTTC.

The gene calls are TRBV2 and TRBJ1-2, with 8 bases that match TRBD1. The germline V gene has CDR1 SNHLY and CDR2 FYNNEI. After removal of 2 bases from V and 8 bases from J, the junction contained 10 bases not matched to a gene. This CDR3 has 15 residues. CDR3 sequence (DNA): TGTGCCAGCAGTGAATGGACAGGGCCCTTACGAGGCTACACCTTC. Residues: CASSEWTGPLRGYTF. The full variable domain, in which reference TRBV2 and TRBJ1-2 provide the parts outside the CDR3, is EPEVTQTPSHQVTQMGQEVILRCVPISNHLYFYWYRQILGQKVEFLVSFYNNEISEKSEIFDDQFSVERPDGSNFTLKIRSTKLEDSAMYFCASSEWTGPLRGYTFGSGTRLTVV.

This clone is judged medium-sized. In the same sample, other DNA sequences code for this CDR3. V usage is TRBV6-5 and J usage is TRBJ1-1; 8 bases match TRBD1. This CDR3 region has 14 residues. Germline loops: CDR1 MNHEY, CDR2 SVGAGI. Losses at the gene ends were 4 bases for V and 3 bases for J; bases not matched to a gene: 4. The CDR3 is CASSSGGEDTEAFF. The CDR3 DNA follows: TGTGCCAGCAGTTCAGGGGGCGAGGACACTGAAGCTTTCTTT.

The chain carries TRBV27 and TRBJ2-7; 12 bases match TRBD1. V was clipped by 9 bases and J by 3 bases; unmatched bases: 12. The CDR3 totals 16 residues. The germline gives CDR1 MNHEY, CDR2 SMNVEV (reference sequence). CDR3 in amino acids: CASFGTGGPQVYEQYF. CDR3 nucleotide sequence: TGTGCCAGTTTTGGGACAGGGGGCCCTCAAGTCTACGAGCAGTACTTC.

This chain links TRBV21-1 with TRBJ2-6; the tabulated D call, TRBD1, remains unverified against the DNA. TRBV21-1 counts as a pseudogene. This CDR3 contains 18 residues. As DNA, the CDR3 is TGTGCCAGCAGCCTAATGGCAGGGGAAGAGACTGGGGCCAACGTCCTGACTTTC. It codes for CASSLMAGEETGANVLTF.

The chain carries TRBV5-6 and TRBJ1-5; D ambiguous. V lost 2 bases to trimming and J lost 5 bases, with 8 bases between them. Germline V gene lookup returns CDR1 SGHDT and CDR2 YYEEEE. This CDR3 has 13 amino acids. CDR3 amino acids: CASSFALDQPQHF. The DNA for the CDR3 is TGTGCCAGCAGCTTCGCCCTCGATCAGCCCCAGCATTTT.